This TCR beta chain was profiled in a study of T cell clonality in common variable immunodeficiency. General study results and limits: In common variable immunodeficiency, TCR beta chains reportedly carried fewer deletions and N-nucleotide insertions. Compared with healthy controls, CVID subjects showed increased TCRbeta clonality, mostly in about a third.

This clone turned up a few times. Its target is unknown. Generated by immunoSEQ multiplex PCR, the TCRdb table keeps only in-frame clones and is missing some. The sample holds 25,000 to 30,000 clones, and no clone turns up only once. Patients and controls were mostly of Caucasian heritage. Sequences were obtained from peripheral blood mononuclear cells. The receptor's source is a human donor with common variable immunodeficiency.

Partial CDR3 DNA: TGTGCCAGTAGTATTGCGGCGGGATATGGGGCCAACGTC. Amino acids: CASSIAAGYGANV. The whole CDR3 sequence reads CASSIAAGYGANVLTF. This chain connects TRBV19 to TRBJ2-6; TRBD2 is a possible D gene (6 bases). Read data end 3 residues before the CDR3 end; the end is taken from the germline J gene. The CDR3 runs to 16 residues. V lost 3 bases, J lost 3 bases, and 12 bases lay in between. Germline V gene data show CDR1 as LNHDA and CDR2 as SQIVND (reference sequence).